This T cell receptor (beta chain) derives from a study of T cell repertoires in cytomegalovirus infection. Across the study: Public TCR beta signature analysis indicated the presence of both CMV infection and matching HLA type.

TCRdb reprocessed the reads via MiXCR and lists one record per CDR3 protein. The sample lists tens of thousands of distinct CDR3 sequences; approximately 3.6% were seen once. Germline values: CDR1 MNHNY, CDR2 SVGAGI (reference sequence). V lost 6 bases to trimming and J lost 9 bases, with 13 bases between them. This CDR3 spans 12 amino acids. This clonotype was counted many times. Its antigen remains unknown. Points from the study as a whole: HLA-C-restricted CMV clonotypes gave the most frequent clonotype in two of eight donors. Carriers of CMV plus the relevant HLA were identified by cumulative public TCR beta family frequency.

Sequences were obtained from PBMCs. The clonotype was recovered from a human donor in good health (CMV status not recorded). Some clones in this sample may be carry-over from other donors' samples. The V and J genes are TRBV6-6 and TRBJ2-3; tentatively, D is TRBD2 (6 bases). The CDR3 DNA is TGTGCCAGCAGCCAGACTAGTGAGACGCAGTATTTT. This translates into CASSQTSETQYF.